One sample yielded the 24 T cell receptor beta chains listed below, sequenced in a study of T cell repertoires and HLA-DP antigens. Antigens of these TCRs are unknown. Only in-frame clones appear in the TCRdb table, and some are missing; sequencing was by immunoSEQ multiplex PCR. The data show roughly 120,000 clones, about 92% seen once. The sample comprised CD4+ T cells from PBMCs. All receptors derive from a woman aged 18-30 years in good health and CMV-seronegative.

A note on this clone: Other DNA sequences in this sample translate to the same CDR3. The rearrangement joins TRBV7-9 to TRBJ2-5; D remains unclear. Trimming left V 3 bases short and J 3 bases short, with 2 bases between. CDR1 is SEHNR and CDR2 is FQNEAQ in the germline V gene (reference sequence). The CDR3 spans 11 residues. The CDR3 region has the DNA TGTGCCAGCAGCTTTAAAGAGACCCAGTACTTC. Translation: CASSFKETQYF.

The V gene is TRBV4-2, the J gene TRBJ2-1; D unresolved. The CDR3 loop spans 13 amino acids. Germline loops: CDR1 LGHNA, CDR2 YNFKEQ. V shed 2 bases and J shed 8 bases, with 10 bases lying between them. CDR3 loop: CASSQPELDEQFF. DNA of the CDR3: TGTGCCAGCAGCCAACCTGAATTGGATGAGCAGTTCTTC.

The gene calls are TRBV28 and TRBJ2-7; no firm D call. The CDR3 consists of 16 residues. Germline loops: CDR1 MDHEN, CDR2 SYDVKM. V gave up 4 bases and J gave up 1 base, with 17 bases separating them. CDR3 bases: TGTGCCAGCAGTTCCCCTGTCCTAGGAAGGTCCTACGAGCAGTACTTC. This translates into CASSSPVLGRSYEQYF.

This clone was picked up one time. This chain uses TRBV27 with TRBJ2-3, with D perhaps matching TRBD2 (5 bases). V was clipped by 6 bases and J by 3 bases, with 7 bases between them. The CDR3 totals 12 residues. Per germline, CDR1 MNHEY and CDR2 SMNVEV (reference sequence). CDR3 residues: CASRTGTDTQYF. In DNA form, the CDR3 reads TGTGCCAGCAGGACGGGGACAGATACGCAGTATTTT.

The chain has TRBV12-2 and TRBJ1-6. TRBV12-2 is termed a pseudogene. The CDR3 length is 17 residues. The CDR3 region has the DNA TGTGCAAGTCGCTTAGCGTACGGGCCGGGGTATAATTCACCCCTCCACTTT. Translation gives CASRLAYGPGYNSPLHF.

The genes are TRBV11-2 and TRBJ1-4; D might be TRBD1 (5 bases). V gave up 6 bases and J gave up 0 bases, with 11 bases separating them. This CDR3 has 15 residues. Germline CDR1 and CDR2: SGHAT and FQNNGV. DNA for the CDR3: TGTGCCAGCAGATCGGGGGGGACAACTAATGAAAAACTGTTTTTT. This codes for CASRSGGTTNEKLFF.

The chain is built from TRBV27 and TRBJ1-2, with D perhaps TRBD1 (6 bases). The V end lost 5 bases, the J end lost 7 bases, and 14 bases lay between the germline ends. Germline V gene lookup returns CDR1 MNHEY and CDR2 SMNVEV (reference sequence). This CDR3 spans 13 amino acids. The CDR3 coding sequence is TGTGCCAGCAGTCACCCGGGGGGCAGTGGCTACACCTTC. It yields the protein CASSHPGGSGYTF.

A few counts support this clone. This sequence joins TRBV18 and TRBJ1-2; weak D call: TRBD1 (6 bases). The germline V and J ends were trimmed by 0 bases and 2 bases, with 10 bases remaining between them. The length of the CDR3 is 15 residues. Germline V gene data show CDR1 as KGHSH and CDR2 as LQKENI. CDR3 bases: TGTGCCAGCTCACCACCGGGACAAGTAAACTATGGCTACACCTTC. It yields the protein CASSPPGQVNYGYTF. The full variable domain, with the rest looked up from reference TRBV18 and TRBJ1-2, is NAGVMQNPRHLVRRRGQEARLRCSPMKGHSHVYWYRQLPEEGLKFMVYLQKENIIDESGMPKERFSAEFPKEGPSILRIQQVVRGDSAAYFCASSPPGQVNYGYTFGSGTRLTVV.

The chain carries TRBV10-2 and TRBJ1-5; TRBD1 aligns across 9 bases. V trimming: 6 bases; J trimming: 4 bases; junction bases outside the gene matches: 4. Per the germline V gene, CDR1 is WSHSY and CDR2 is SAAADI. The CDR3 runs 14 residues. CDR3 amino acids: CASRPGTGNQPQHF. CDR3 in DNA: TGCGCCAGCAGGCCCGGGACAGGGAATCAGCCCCAGCATTTT.

The V and J genes are TRBV9 and TRBJ2-3, with 7 bases matching TRBD2. Unmatched junction bases numbered 3, after V lost 1 base and J lost 4 bases. The CDR3 runs to 14 residues. Germline V gene sequence: CDR1 SGDLS, CDR2 YYNGEE. DNA of the CDR3: TGTGCCAGCAGCGTACCGGGAGGCGCAGATACGCAGTATTTT. The encoded protein is CASSVPGGADTQYF.

This clone has at least ten counts. DNA of the CDR3: TGTGCCTGGCACCATAACTATGGCTACACCTTC. Its protein product is CAWHHNYGYTF. The V call is TRBV30, the J call TRBJ1-2; D not resolved. The germline V gene has CDR1 GTSNPN and CDR2 SVGIG (reference sequence). The ends were cut back, 5 bases at V and 1 base at J, with 5 bases in the middle. This CDR3 comprises 11 residues.

The CDR3: CASSTQTGTAKNEQFF. The DNA of the CDR3 is TGTGCCAGCAGCACACAGACCGGGACAGCAAAAAATGAGCAGTTCTTC. The J gene is TRBJ2-1, the V gene TRBV7-3; 7 bases are shared with TRBD1. The germline CDR1 and CDR2 sequences are SGHTA and FQGTGA. V was clipped by 5 bases and J by 7 bases; unmatched bases: 14. The length of the CDR3 is 16 residues.

This chain connects TRBV7-3 to TRBJ2-1, with 10 positions matching TRBD2. From germline, CDR1 is SGHTA and CDR2 FQGTGA. The V gene end was trimmed by 5 bases and the J gene end by 7 bases; junction bases not matched to a gene: 8. The CDR3 totals 15 residues. CDR3: CASSVYLAGVNEQFF. DNA of the CDR3: TGTGCCAGCAGCGTGTACCTAGCGGGAGTAAATGAGCAGTTCTTC.

This clone showed up just once. The rearrangement links TRBV9 to TRBJ1-3; no definite D call. CDR1 and CDR2 (germline): SGDLS, YYNGEE. V lost 2 bases and J 0 bases, leaving 9 bases between the germline ends. This CDR3 comprises 15 residues. CDR3 in DNA: TGTGCCAGCAGCGTCGAGGATTACTCTGGAAACACCATATATTTT. Translated: CASSVEDYSGNTIYF.

The gene calls are TRBV6-1 and TRBJ1-2, with D uncertain. The CDR3 consists of 15 residues. Germline V gene data show CDR1 as MNHNS and CDR2 as SASEGT. V lost 2 bases to trimming and J lost 4 bases, with 14 bases between them. Here the CDR3 DNA reads TGTGCCAGCAGTGAACGGCTCAACGTCTTCTATGGCTACACCTTC. It yields the protein CASSERLNVFYGYTF.

Worth noting for this clone: A junction end diverges from the germline sequence, so it may reflect a read error. This chain links TRBV10-3 with TRBJ1-5; perhaps TRBD1 as D (6 bases). This CDR3 is built from 14 residues. Germline assignment: CDR1 ENHRY and CDR2 SYGVKD. The CDR3 DNA reads as TGTGCCGTCAGGGGAGGAGTCGGCAATCAGCCCCAGCATTTT. This gives the protein CAVRGGVGNQPQHF.

The chain carries TRBV7-2 and TRBJ1-3; the D is unclear. The V end lost 4 bases, the J end lost 4 bases, and 14 bases lay between the germline ends. This CDR3 is built from 15 residues. The V gene's germline CDR1 is SGHTA and CDR2 FQGNSA. CDR3 sequence (DNA): TGTGCCAGCAGCTCCCAGGACGGTATAGGAAACACCATATATTTT. Residues: CASSSQDGIGNTIYF.

The table lists this clone with a count of one. The chain is built from TRBV6-1 and TRBJ2-7; D might be TRBD1 or TRBD2, each matching 5 bases. V was trimmed by 6 bases and J by 6 bases, leaving 18 bases between them. Per the germline V gene, CDR1 is MNHNS and CDR2 is SASEGT. The CDR3 spans 14 residues. The CDR3 region is CASRYASWGFEQYF. For the CDR3, the DNA is TGTGCCAGCAGATACGCCTCCTGGGGGTTCGAGCAGTACTTC.

The chain has TRBV6-5 and TRBJ2-3; weak D call: TRBD2 (5 bases). V shed 0 bases and J shed 5 bases, with 15 bases lying between them. Germline V lookup: CDR1 MNHEY, CDR2 SVGAGI. The CDR3 spans 16 residues. This CDR3 reads CASSYSTPREGDTQYF. CDR3 nucleotide sequence: TGTGCCAGCAGTTACTCGACGCCCCGAGAGGGAGATACGCAGTATTTT.

The V and J genes are TRBV5-1 and TRBJ2-2; D not certain. The V gene lost 4 bases and the J gene lost 3 bases, with 13 bases spanning the gap. This CDR3 comprises 15 residues. From germline, CDR1 is SGHRS and CDR2 YFSETQ. The CDR3: CASSLNTGYTGELFF. The CDR3 DNA reads TGCGCCAGCAGCCTGAATACCGGATACACCGGGGAGCTGTTTTTT. The full variable domain, with the rest looked up from reference TRBV5-1 and TRBJ2-2, is KAGVTQTPRYLIKTRGQQVTLSCSPISGHRSVSWYQQTPGQGLQFLFEYFSETQRNKGNFPGRFSGRQFSNSRSEMNVSTLELGDSALYLCASSLNTGYTGELFFGEGSRLTVL.

The chain employs TRBV5-8 and TRBJ2-3, with 10 bases identical to TRBD2. With 4 bases clipped from V and 4 bases from J, the junction kept 9 bases outside the gene matches. CDR3 length: 16 residues. Germline-derived CDR1 and CDR2 are SGHTS and YDEGEE. CDR3 residues: CASSGGTSESADTQYF. The CDR3, as DNA: TGTGCCAGCAGCGGCGGGACTAGCGAGTCGGCAGATACGCAGTATTTT. Using reference TRBV5-8 and TRBJ2-3 for the parts outside the CDR3, the full variable domain is EAGVTQSPTHLIKTRGQQATLRCSPISGHTSVYWYQQALGLGLQFLLWYDEGEERNRGNFPPRFSGRQFPNYSSELNVNALELEDSALYLCASSGGTSESADTQYFGPGTRLTVL.

The chain has TRBV19 and TRBJ1-1; TRBD1 aligns across 7 bases. Germline assignment: CDR1 LNHDA and CDR2 SQIVND (reference sequence). V trimming: 6 bases; J trimming: 1 base; junction bases outside the gene matches: 11. This CDR3 region has 16 residues. This CDR3 reads CASREVRRTGNTEAFF. CDR3 nucleotide sequence: TGTGCCAGTAGGGAGGTTAGGCGGACAGGGAACACTGAAGCTTTCTTT.

The chain is built from TRBV4-2 and TRBJ1-2; D is unclear. In germline, CDR1 is LGHNA, CDR2 YNFKEQ. CDR3 length: 16 residues. The V gene lost 0 bases and the J gene lost 5 bases, with 16 bases spanning the gap. The CDR3 is CASSQDIGDKLYGYTF. CDR3 coding DNA: TGTGCCAGCAGCCAAGATATAGGAGATAAACTGTATGGCTACACCTTC.

This clone appeared a single time. The gene calls are TRBV7-2 and TRBJ2-2; 8 positions match TRBD2. The CDR3 is 16 amino acids. The junction had 6 bases not matched to a gene; V was cut back by 0 bases and J by 6 bases. Germline assignment: CDR1 SGHTA and CDR2 FQGNSA. For the CDR3, the DNA is TGTGCCAGCAGCTTAGCGGGAACGGGAGGGTCCGGGGAGCTGTTTTTT. Its protein is CASSLAGTGGSGELFF. Complete variable domain (other parts from reference TRBV7-2 and TRBJ2-2): GAGVSQSPSNKVTEKGKDVELRCDPISGHTALYWYRQSLGQGLEFLIYFQGNSAPDKSGLPSDRFSAERTGGSVSTLTIQRTQQEDSAVYLCASSLAGTGGSGELFFGEGSRLTVL.